This TCR beta chain came from a study of cytomegalovirus exposure and HLA in healthy donors. This clone was observed a handful of times. Researchers ran the PCR with 60 Vbeta and 13 Jbeta primers. TCRdb's copy holds only in-frame clones and misses some; the assay was immunoSEQ multiplex PCR. Of about 150,000 clones in the sample, about 76% were seen once. This CDR3 is built from 14 residues. Germline lookup yields CDR1 MNHEY and CDR2 SMNVEV (reference sequence). With V trimmed by 6 bases and J by 2 bases, 4 bases remained unmatched. V is TRBV27 and J is TRBJ2-3, with 8 bases that match TRBD1. The clonotype was recovered from a male donor in good health and CMV-seronegative. Sequences were obtained from PBMCs. The CDR3 nucleotides are TGTGCCAGCAGACGGGACAGGATCACAGATACGCAGTATTTT. Amino acid sequence: CASRRDRITDTQYF.